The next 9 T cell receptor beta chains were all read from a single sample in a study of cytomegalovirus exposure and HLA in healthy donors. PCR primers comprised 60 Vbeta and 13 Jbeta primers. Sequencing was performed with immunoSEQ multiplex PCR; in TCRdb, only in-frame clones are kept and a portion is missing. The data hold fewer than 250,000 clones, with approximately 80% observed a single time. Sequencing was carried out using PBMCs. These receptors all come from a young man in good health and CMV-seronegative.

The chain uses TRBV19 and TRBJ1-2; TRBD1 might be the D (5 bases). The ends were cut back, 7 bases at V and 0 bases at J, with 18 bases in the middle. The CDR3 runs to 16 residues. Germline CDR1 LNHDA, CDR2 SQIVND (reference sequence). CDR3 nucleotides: TGTGCCAGTAATCTTGCCTTGACAGAAACTAACTATGGCTACACCTTC. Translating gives CASNLALTETNYGYTF. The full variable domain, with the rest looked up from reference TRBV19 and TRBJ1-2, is DGGITQSPKYLFRKEGQNVTLSCEQNLNHDAMYWYRQDPGQGLRLIYYSQIVNDFQKGDIAEGYSVSREKKESFPLTVTSAQKNPTAFYLCASNLALTETNYGYTFGSGTRLTVV.

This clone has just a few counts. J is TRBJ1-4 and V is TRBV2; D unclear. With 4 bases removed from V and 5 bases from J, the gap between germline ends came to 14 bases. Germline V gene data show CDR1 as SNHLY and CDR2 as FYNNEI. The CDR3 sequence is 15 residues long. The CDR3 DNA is TGTGCCAGCAGTGGGGCAAGAACAGTCAATGAAAAACTGTTTTTT. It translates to CASSGARTVNEKLFF.

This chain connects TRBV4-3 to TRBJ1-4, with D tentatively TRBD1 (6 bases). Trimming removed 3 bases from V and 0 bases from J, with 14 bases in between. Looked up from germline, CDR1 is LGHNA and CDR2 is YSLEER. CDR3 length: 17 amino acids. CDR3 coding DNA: TGCGCCAGCAGCCAGGCCTGGGACACAGCAACTAATGAAAAACTGTTTTTT. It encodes CASSQAWDTATNEKLFF.

The CDR3 DNA is TGTGCCAGCAGTGGTTTTGGTACAGGGGAGTATGAAAAACTGTTTTTT. Its protein product is CASSGFGTGEYEKLFF. The chain has TRBV6-1 and TRBJ1-4, with 7 bases matching TRBD1. V dropped 4 bases and J dropped 6; count of bases not matched to a gene: 11. This CDR3 region has 16 residues. Germline V gene data show CDR1 as MNHNS and CDR2 as SASEGT.

CDR3 amino acids: CAISAGQDYGYTF. The DNA of the CDR3 is TGTGCCATCAGTGCTGGTCAGGACTATGGCTACACCTTC. J is TRBJ1-2 and V is TRBV10-3; D is unclear. The CDR3 consists of 13 residues. Per germline, CDR1 ENHRY and CDR2 SYGVKD. The V and J ends lost 4 bases and 3 bases respectively, with 9 bases between them.

The CDR3 here is CASSPNPGTGYFDEQYF. The DNA of the CDR3 is TGTGCCAGCAGCCCAAACCCCGGGACAGGGTATTTCGACGAGCAGTACTTC. The V and J genes are TRBV9 and TRBJ2-7; the match to TRBD1 covers 9 bases. This CDR3 spans 17 amino acids. The germline CDR1 and CDR2 sequences are SGDLS and YYNGEE. With V trimmed by 4 bases and J by 5 bases, 16 bases remained unmatched.

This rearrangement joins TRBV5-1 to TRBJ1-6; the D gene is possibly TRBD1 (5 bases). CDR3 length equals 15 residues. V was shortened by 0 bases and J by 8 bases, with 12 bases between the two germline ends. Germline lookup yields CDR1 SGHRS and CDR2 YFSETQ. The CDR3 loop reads CASSLDRTRDSPLHF. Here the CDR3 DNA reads TGCGCCAGCAGCTTGGACAGGACCAGGGATTCACCCCTCCACTTT.

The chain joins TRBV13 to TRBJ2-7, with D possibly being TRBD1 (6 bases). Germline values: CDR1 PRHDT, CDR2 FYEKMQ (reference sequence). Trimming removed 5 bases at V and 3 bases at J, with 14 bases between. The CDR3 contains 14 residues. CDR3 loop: CASSPPSRGYEQYF. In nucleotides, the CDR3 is TGTGCCAGCAGCCCCCCTAGCAGGGGCTACGAGCAGTACTTC.

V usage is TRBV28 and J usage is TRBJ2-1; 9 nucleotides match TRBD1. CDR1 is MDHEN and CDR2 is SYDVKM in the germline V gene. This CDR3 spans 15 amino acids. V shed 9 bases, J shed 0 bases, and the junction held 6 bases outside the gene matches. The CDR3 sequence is CASQTGGGSYNEQFF. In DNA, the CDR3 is TGTGCCAGTCAGACAGGGGGAGGCTCCTACAATGAGCAGTTCTTC. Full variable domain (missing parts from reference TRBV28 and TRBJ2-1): DVKVTQSSRYLVKRTGEKVFLECVQDMDHENMFWYRQDPGLGLRLIYFSYDVKMKEKGDIPEGYSVSREKKERFSLILESASTNQTSMYLCASQTGGGSYNEQFFGPGTRLTVL.